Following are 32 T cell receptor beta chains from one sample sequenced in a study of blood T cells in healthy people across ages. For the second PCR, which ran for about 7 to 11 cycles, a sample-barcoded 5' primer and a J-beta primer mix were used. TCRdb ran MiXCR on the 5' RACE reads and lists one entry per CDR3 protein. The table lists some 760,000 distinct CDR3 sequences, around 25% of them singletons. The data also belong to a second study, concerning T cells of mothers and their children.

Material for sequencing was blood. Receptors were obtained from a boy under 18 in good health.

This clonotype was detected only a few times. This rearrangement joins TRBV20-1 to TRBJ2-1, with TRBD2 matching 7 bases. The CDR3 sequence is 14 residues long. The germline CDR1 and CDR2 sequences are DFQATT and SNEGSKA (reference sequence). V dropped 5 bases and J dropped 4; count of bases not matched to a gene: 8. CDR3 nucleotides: TGCAGTGCTGCTCCAGCGGGGATATACAATGAGCAGTTCTTC. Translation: CSAAPAGIYNEQFF.

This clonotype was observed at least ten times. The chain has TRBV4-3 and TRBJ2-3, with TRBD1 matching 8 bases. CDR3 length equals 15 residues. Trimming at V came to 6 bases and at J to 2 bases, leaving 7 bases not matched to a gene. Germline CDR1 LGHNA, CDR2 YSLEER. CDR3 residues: CASRKGGQATDTQYF. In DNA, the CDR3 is TGCGCCAGCAGGAAGGGGGGACAGGCCACAGATACGCAGTATTTT.

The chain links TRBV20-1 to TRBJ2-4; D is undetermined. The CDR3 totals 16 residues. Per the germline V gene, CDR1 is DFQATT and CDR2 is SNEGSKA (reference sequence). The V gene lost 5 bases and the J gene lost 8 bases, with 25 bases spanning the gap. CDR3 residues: CSAALGFGRSHDIQYF. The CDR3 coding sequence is TGCAGTGCTGCCCTCGGGTTCGGTCGGTCTCATGACATTCAGTACTTC.

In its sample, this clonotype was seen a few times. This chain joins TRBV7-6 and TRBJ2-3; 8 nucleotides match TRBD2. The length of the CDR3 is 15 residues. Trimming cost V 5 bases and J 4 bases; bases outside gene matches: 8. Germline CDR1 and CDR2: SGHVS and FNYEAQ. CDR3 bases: TGTGCCAGCAGCCCCGGAGGGACTAGGGCAGATACGCAGTATTTT. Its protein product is CASSPGGTRADTQYF.

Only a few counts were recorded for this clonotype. The CDR3 coding sequence is TGTGCCAGCAGTTACTCGTTGACAGTATCCTACGAGCAGTACTTC. Translating it yields CASSYSLTVSYEQYF. V and J are TRBV6-2 or TRBV6-3 and TRBJ2-7; tentatively, D is TRBD1 (5 bases). CDR1 is MNHEY, CDR2 SVGEGT, per germline. V was shortened by 0 bases and J by 1 base, with 10 bases between the two germline ends. CDR3 size: 15 residues.

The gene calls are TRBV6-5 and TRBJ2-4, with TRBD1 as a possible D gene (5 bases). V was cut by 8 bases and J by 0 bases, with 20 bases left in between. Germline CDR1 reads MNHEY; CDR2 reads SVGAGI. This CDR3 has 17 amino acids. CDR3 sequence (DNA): TGTGCCAGCTCGGTCAGGGCCTCTCCGGTAGCCAAAAACATTCAGTACTTC. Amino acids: CASSVRASPVAKNIQYF.

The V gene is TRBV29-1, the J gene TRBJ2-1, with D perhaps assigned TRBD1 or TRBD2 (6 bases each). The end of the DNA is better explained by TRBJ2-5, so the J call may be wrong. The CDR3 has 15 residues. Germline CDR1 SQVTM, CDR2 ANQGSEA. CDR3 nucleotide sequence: TGCAGCGTTGGGGGGGCGCGGGCTAACCCAGAGACCCAGTACTTC. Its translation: CSVGGARANPETQYF.

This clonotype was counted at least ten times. Here the CDR3 reads CSVVAGGGSGNTIYF. CDR3 DNA: TGCAGCGTTGTCGCAGGGGGAGGATCTGGAAACACCATATATTTT. V is TRBV29-1 and J is TRBJ1-3, with 7 nucleotides matching TRBD1. Germline CDR1 is SQVTM and CDR2 is ANQGSEA. CDR3 length: 15 residues. After removal of 4 bases from V and 1 base from J, the junction contained 7 bases not matched to a gene.

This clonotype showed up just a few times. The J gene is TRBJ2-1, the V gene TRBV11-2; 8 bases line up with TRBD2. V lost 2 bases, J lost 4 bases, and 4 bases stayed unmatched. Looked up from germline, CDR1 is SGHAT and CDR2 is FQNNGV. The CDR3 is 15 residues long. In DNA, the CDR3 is TGTGCCAGCAGCTTATTACTAGCGGAATACAATGAGCAGTTCTTC. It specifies CASSLLLAEYNEQFF.

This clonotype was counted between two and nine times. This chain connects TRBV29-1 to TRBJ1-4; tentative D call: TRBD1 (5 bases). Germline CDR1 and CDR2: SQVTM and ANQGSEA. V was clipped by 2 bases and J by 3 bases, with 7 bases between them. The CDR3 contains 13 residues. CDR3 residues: CSVEIQANEKLFF. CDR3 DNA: TGCAGCGTTGAAATACAGGCTAATGAAAAACTGTTTTTT.

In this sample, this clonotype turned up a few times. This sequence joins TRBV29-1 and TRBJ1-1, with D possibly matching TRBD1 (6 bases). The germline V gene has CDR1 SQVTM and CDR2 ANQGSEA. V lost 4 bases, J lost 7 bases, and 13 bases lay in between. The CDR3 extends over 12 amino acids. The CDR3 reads CSVVGEGGEAFF. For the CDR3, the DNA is TGCAGCGTTGTGGGGGAGGGGGGTGAAGCTTTCTTT.

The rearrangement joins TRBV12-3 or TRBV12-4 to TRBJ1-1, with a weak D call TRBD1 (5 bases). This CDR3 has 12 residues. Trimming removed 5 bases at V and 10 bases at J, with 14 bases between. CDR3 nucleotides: TGTGCCAGCAGTCTCAGGGAAATCGGAGCTTTCTTT. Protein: CASSLREIGAFF.

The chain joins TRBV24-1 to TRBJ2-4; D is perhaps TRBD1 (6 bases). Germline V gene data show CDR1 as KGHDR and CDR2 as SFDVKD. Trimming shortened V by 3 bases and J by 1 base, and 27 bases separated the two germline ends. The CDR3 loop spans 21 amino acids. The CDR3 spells CATSDRLGETGSVVAKNIQYF. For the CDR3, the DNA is TGTGCCACCAGTGATCGCCTGGGGGAAACAGGGTCCGTGGTTGCCAAAAACATTCAGTACTTC.

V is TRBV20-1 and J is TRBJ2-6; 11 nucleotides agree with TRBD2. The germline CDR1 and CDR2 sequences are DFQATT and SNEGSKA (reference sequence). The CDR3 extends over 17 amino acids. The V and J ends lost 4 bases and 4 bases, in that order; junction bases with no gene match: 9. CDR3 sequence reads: CSAMPGSGRAGANVLTF. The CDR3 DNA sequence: TGCAGTGCTATGCCCGGTAGCGGGAGGGCCGGGGCCAACGTCCTGACTTTC.

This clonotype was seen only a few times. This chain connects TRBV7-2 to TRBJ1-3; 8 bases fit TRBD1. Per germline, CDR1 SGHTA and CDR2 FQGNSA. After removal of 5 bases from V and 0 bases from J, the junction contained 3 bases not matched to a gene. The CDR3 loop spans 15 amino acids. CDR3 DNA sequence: TGTGCCAGCAGCACCGACAGGGGCTCTGGAAACACCATATATTTT. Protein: CASSTDRGSGNTIYF. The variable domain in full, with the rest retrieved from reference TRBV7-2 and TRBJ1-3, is GAGVSQSPSNKVTEKGKDVELRCDPISGHTALYWYRQSLGQGLEFLIYFQGNSAPDKSGLPSDRFSAERTGGSVSTLTIQRTQQEDSAVYLCASSTDRGSGNTIYFGEGSWLTVV.

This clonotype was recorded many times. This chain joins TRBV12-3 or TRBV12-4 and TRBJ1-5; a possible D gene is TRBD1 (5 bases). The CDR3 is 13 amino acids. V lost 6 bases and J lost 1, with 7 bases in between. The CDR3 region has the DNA TGTGCCAGCAGCCGACAGAGCAATCAGCCCCAGCATTTT. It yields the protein CASSRQSNQPQHF.

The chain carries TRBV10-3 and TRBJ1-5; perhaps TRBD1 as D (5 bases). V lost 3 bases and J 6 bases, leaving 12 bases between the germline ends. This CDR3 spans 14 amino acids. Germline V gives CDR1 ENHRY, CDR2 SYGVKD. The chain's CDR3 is CAISDRGTAQPQHF. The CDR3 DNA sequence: TGTGCCATCAGTGATCGAGGGACGGCTCAGCCCCAGCATTTT.

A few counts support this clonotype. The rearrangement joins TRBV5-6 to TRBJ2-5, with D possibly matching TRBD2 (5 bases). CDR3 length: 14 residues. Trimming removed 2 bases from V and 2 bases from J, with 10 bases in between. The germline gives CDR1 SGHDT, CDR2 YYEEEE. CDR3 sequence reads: CASSFQSGQETQYF. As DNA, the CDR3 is TGTGCCAGCAGCTTTCAAAGCGGACAAGAGACCCAGTACTTC.

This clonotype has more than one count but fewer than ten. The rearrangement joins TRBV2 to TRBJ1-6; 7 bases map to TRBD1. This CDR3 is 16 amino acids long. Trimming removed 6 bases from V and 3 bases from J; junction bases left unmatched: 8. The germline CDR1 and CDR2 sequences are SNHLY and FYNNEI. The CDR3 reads CASRATGNLYNSPLHF. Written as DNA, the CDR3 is TGTGCCAGCAGGGCGACAGGGAACCTCTATAATTCACCCCTCCACTTT.

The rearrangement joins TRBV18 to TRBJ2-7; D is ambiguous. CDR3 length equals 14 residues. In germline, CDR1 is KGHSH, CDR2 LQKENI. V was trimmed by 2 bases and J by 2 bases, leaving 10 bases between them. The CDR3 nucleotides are TGTGCCAGCTCACCAGCGAGTCTTCCCTACGAGCAGTACTTC. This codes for CASSPASLPYEQYF. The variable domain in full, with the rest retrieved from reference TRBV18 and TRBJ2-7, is NAGVMQNPRHLVRRRGQEARLRCSPMKGHSHVYWYRQLPEEGLKFMVYLQKENIIDESGMPKERFSAEFPKEGPSILRIQQVVRGDSAAYFCASSPASLPYEQYFGPGTRLTVT.

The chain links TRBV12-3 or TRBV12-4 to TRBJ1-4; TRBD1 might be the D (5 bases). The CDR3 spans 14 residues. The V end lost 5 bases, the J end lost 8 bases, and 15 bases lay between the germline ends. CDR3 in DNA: TGTGCCAGCAGTCATCGACAGTTTCGGGAAAAACTGTTTTTT. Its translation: CASSHRQFREKLFF.

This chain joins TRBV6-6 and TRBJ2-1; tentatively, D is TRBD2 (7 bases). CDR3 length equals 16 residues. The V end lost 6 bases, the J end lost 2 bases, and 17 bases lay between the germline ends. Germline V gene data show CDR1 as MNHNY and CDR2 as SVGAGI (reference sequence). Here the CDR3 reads CASRNDKGGAYNEQFF. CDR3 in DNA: TGTGCCAGCAGGAACGACAAGGGGGGGGCCTACAATGAGCAGTTCTTC.

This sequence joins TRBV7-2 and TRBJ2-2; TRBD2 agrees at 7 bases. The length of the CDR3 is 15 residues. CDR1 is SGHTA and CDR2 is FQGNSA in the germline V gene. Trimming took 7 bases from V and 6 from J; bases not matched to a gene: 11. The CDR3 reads CASTRSSGGAGELFF. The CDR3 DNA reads TGTGCCAGCACCCGATCTAGCGGCGGGGCCGGGGAGCTGTTTTTT.

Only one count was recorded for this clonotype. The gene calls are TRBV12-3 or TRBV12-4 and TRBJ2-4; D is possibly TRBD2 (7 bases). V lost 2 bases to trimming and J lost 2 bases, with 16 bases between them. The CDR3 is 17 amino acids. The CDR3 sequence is CASSLMGGLWTKNIQYF. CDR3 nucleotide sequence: TGTGCCAGCAGTTTAATGGGGGGGCTATGGACCAAAAACATTCAGTACTTC.

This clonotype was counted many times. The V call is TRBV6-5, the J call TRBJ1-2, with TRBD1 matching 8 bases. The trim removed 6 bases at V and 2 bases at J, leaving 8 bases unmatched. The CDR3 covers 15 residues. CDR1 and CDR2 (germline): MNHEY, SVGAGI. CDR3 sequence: CASRMTTGENYGYTF. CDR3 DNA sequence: TGTGCCAGCAGGATGACGACAGGGGAGAACTATGGCTACACCTTC.

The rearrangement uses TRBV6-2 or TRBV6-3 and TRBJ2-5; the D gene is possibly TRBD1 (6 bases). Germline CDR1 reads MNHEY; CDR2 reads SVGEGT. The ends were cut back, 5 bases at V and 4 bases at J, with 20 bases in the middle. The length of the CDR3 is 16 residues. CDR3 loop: CASSNHRDKDPETQYF. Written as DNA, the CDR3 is TGTGCCAGCAGTAACCACCGGGACAAGGACCCAGAGACCCAGTACTTC.

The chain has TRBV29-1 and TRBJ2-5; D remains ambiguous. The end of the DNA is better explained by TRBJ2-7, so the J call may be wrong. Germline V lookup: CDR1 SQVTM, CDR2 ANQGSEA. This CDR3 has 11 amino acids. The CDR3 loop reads CSVIQTYEQYF. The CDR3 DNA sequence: TGCAGCGTAATACAGACATACGAGCAGTACTTC.

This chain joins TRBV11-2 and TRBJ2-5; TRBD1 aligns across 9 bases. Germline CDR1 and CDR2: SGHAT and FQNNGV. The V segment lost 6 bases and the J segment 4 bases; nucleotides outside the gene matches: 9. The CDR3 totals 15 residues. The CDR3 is CASSPGTGRGETQYF. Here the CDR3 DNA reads TGTGCCAGCAGTCCCGGGACAGGGCGGGGAGAGACCCAGTACTTC.

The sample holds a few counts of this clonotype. CDR3 region: CASSEGAGVGTGELFF. The CDR3 coding sequence is TGTGCCAGCAGTGAAGGAGCGGGAGTGGGCACCGGGGAGCTGTTTTTT. The chain is built from TRBV25-1 and TRBJ2-2, with 8 bases matching TRBD2. Germline CDR1 is MGHDK and CDR2 is SYGVNS. The CDR3 sequence is 16 residues long. J gave up 4 bases and V 2 bases, and 6 bases lay outside the gene matches. The full variable domain, in which reference TRBV25-1 and TRBJ2-2 provide the parts outside the CDR3, is EADIYQTPRYLVIGTGKKITLECSQTMGHDKMYWYQQDPGMELHLIHYSYGVNSTEKGDLSSESTVSRIRTEHFPLTLESARPSHTSQYLCASSEGAGVGTGELFFGEGSRLTVL.

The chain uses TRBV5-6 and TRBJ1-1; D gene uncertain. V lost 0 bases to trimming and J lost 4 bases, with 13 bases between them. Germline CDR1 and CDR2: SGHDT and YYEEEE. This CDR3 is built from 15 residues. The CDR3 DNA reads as TGTGCCAGCAGCTTGGGTTGGGCGGCGAGCACTGAAGCTTTCTTT. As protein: CASSLGWAASTEAFF.

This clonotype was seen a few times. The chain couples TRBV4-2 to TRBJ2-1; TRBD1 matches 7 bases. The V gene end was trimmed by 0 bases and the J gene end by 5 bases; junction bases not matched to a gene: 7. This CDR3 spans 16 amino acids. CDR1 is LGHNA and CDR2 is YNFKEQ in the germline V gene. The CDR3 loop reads CASSQEGQEINNEQFF. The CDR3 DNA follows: TGTGCCAGCAGCCAAGAAGGACAGGAGATCAACAATGAGCAGTTCTTC.

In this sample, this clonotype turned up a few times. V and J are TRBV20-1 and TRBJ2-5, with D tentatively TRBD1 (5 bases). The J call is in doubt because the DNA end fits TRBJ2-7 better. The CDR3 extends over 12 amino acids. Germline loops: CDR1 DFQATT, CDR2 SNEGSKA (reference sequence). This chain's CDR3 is CSAIRDGSEQYF. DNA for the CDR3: TGCAGTGCCATCAGGGATGGGTCCGAGCAGTACTTC.